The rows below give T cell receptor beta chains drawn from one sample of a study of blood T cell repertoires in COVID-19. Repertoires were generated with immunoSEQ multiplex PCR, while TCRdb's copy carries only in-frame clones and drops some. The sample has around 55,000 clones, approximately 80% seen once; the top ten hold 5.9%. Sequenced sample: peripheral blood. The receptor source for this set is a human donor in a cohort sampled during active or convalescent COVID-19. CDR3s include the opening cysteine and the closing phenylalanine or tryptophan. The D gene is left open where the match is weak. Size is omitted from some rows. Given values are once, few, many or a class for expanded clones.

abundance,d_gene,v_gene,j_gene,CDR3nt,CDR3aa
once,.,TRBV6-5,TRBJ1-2,TGTGCCACCACAGGGTCGGTTCTAAACTATGGCTACACCTTC,CATTGSVLNYGYTF
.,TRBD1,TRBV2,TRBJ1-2,TGTGCCAGCAGTCCCCGACAGGGGGTAAATGGCTACACCTTC,CASSPRQGVNGYTF
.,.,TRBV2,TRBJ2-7,TGTGCCAGCACCGAGCCTAGGACAGTCCCCTACGAGCAGTACTTC,CASTEPRTVPYEQYF
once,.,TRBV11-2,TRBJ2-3,TGTGCCAGCAGCTTAGCGGGGGGCACAGATACGCAGTATTTT,CASSLAGGTDTQYF
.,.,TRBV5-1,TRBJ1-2,TGCGCCAGCAGCTTGGCACAGGGTCCCTTCTATGGCTACACCTTC,CASSLAQGPFYGYTF
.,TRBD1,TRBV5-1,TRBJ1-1,TGCGCCAGCAGCTCCGAGGGACAGGGGGCAACTGAAGCTTTCTTT,CASSSEGQGATEAFF
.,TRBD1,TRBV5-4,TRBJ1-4,TGTGCCAGCAGCCTTACAGGGGGAACTAATGAAAAACTGTTTTTT,CASSLTGGTNEKLFF
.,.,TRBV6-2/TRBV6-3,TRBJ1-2,TGTGCCAGCAGTTACTCGGCAGGGGCAAACTATGGCTACACCTTC,CASSYSAGANYGYTF
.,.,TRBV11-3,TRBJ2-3,TGTGCCAGCAGCTTAGCTGTCGGGAGCGGGCCAGATACGCAGTATTTT,CASSLAVGSGPDTQYF
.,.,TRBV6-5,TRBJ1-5,TGTGCCAGCAGTCTTCAGGGGAGTCAGCCCCAGCATTTT,CASSLQGSQPQHF
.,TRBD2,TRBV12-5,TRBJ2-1,TGTGCTAGTGGAATAGCGGGGGCCAATGAGCAGTTCTTC,CASGIAGANEQFF
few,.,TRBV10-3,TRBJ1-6,TGTGCCATCTCGGTGGGCAGGTATAATTCACCCCTCCACTTT,CAISVGRYNSPLHF
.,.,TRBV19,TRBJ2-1,TGTGCCAGTACAGGGGACACTATCTACAATGAGCAGTTCTTC,CASTGDTIYNEQFF
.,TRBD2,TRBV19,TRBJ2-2,TGTGCCAGTAGTATAGTTACTAGCGGGGTTATTCCGAACACCGGGGAGCTGTTTTTT,CASSIVTSGVIPNTGELFF
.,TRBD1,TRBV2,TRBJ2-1,TGTGCCAGCAGTCCCGGGACAGGGCTATACAATGAGCAGTTCTTC,CASSPGTGLYNEQFF
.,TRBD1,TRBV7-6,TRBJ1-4,TGTGCCAGCAGCATTGGACAGGGGGCTAGGAATGAAAAACTGTTTTTT,CASSIGQGARNEKLFF
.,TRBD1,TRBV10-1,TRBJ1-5,TGCGCCAGCAGAGAAAGGACAGGCGAGAATCAGCCCCAGCATTTT,CASRERTGENQPQHF
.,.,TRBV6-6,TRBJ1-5,TGTGCCAGCAGTTACTCTGCAGGGCTGGGCAATCAGCCCCAGCATTTT,CASSYSAGLGNQPQHF
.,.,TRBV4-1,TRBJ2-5,TGCGCCAGCAGCCAATTCCTACAGGGACAAGAGACCCAGTACTTC,CASSQFLQGQETQYF
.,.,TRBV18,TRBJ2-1,TGTGCCAGCTCACCTGGACAGAATCTCTACAATGAGCAGTTCTTC,CASSPGQNLYNEQFF
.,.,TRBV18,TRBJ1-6,TGTGCCAGCTCACCACCTACAGGGCGGTCCTATAATTCACCCCTCCACTTT,CASSPPTGRSYNSPLHF
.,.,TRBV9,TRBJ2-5,TGTGCCAGCAGCCCACACCAATATAGTAGCGTGGAGACCCAGTACTTC,CASSPHQYSSVETQYF
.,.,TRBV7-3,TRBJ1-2,TGTGCCAGCAGCTTAAGGGGAGGCGATGGCTACACCTTC,CASSLRGGDGYTF
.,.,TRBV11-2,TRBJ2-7,TGTGCCAGCAGCTTAGCCCAGGGGGGCTACGAGCAGTACTTC,CASSLAQGGYEQYF
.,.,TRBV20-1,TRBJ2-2,TGCAGTGCTAGTCCCGCCACTAGCTACGGGGAGCTGTTTTTT,CSASPATSYGELFF
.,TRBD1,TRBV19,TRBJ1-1,TGTGCCAGTAGTTCACAGGGGGCGCGGAAAACTGAAGCTTTCTTT,CASSSQGARKTEAFF
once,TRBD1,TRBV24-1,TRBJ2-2,TGTGCCACCAGTGATTCTGGACAGGGGAACACCGGGGAGCTGTTTTTT,CATSDSGQGNTGELFF
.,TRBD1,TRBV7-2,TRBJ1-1,TGTGCCAGCAGCGCGGGACAGAGGAACACTGAAGCTTTCTTT,CASSAGQRNTEAFF
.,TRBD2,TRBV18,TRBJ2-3,TGTGCCAGCTCACCACTCCCCCCGTCGGGGGGGCTAGATACGCAGTATTTT,CASSPLPPSGGLDTQYF